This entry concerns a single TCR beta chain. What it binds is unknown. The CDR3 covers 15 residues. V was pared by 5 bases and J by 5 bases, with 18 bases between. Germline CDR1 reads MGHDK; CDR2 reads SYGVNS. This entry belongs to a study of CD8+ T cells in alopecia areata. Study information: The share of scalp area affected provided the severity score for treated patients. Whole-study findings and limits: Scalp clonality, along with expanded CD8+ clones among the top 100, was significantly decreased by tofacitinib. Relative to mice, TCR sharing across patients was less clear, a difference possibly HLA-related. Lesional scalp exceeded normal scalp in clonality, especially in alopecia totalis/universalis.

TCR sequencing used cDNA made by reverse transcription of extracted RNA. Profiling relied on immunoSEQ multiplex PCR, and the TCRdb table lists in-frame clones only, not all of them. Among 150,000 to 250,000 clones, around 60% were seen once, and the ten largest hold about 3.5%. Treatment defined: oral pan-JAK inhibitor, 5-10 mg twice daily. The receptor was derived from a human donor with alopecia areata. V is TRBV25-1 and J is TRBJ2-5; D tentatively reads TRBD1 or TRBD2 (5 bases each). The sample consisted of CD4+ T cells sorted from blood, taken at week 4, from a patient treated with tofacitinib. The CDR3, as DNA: TGTGCCAGCAGTTCGCCGACCGGCGAGGGGGAGACCCAGTACTTC. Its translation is CASSSPTGEGETQYF.